Listed here is a single TCR beta chain. The antigen remains unidentified. The data were taken from a study of graft-versus-host responses after intestinal transplantation. Looking at the study overall: Recipients obtained multivisceral, liver-intestinal, or isolated intestinal transplants. After anti-thymocyte globulin induction, recipients took tacrolimus and steroids for 3 to 4 years.

This CDR3 is 11 amino acids long. V gave up 2 bases and J gave up 6 bases, with 5 bases separating them. CDR1 is SGHDT, CDR2 YYEEEE, per germline. Whole-study results and caveats: The marrow of recipients harbored GvH clones, and ileum or blood showed some of them first.

Sequenced by immunoSEQ multiplex PCR; TCRdb stores in-frame clones only, minus some. The data hold approximately 19,000 clones, with about nine tenths observed a single time. Sequenced material: PBMCs, taken 350 to 400 days after transplant. The source of this sequence is a human patient who received an intestinal transplant, so some T cells may come from the graft donor. V and J are TRBV5-6 and TRBJ1-1; D unclear. CDR3 sequence (DNA): TGTGCCAGCAGCTTCGGGGCTGAAGCTTTCTTT. This sequence encodes CASSFGAEAFF.